The 3 T cell receptor beta chains listed next were all sequenced from one sample in a study of graft-versus-host responses after intestinal transplantation. Graft-derived tissue was subjected to processing to liberate intraepithelial and lamina propria lymphocytes. Profiled with immunoSEQ multiplex PCR; TCRdb holds only in-frame clones, not every one. The sample holds about 20,000 clones, approximately 70% seen once. The starting material was ileum tissue, obtained about 21 days after intestinal transplant. These receptors originate from a human patient who received an intestinal transplant, so some T cells may come from the graft donor.

This clone was observed a single time. J is TRBJ1-1 and V is TRBV29-1; D ambiguous. Germline CDR1 SQVTM, CDR2 ANQGSEA. V dropped 4 bases and J dropped 1 base, with 13 bases sitting between them. The CDR3 runs 14 residues. The CDR3 nucleotides read TGCAGCGTTGCCTTACACCTCCCGAACACTGAAGCTTTCTTT. Protein sequence: CSVALHLPNTEAFF.

The chain couples TRBV6-4 to TRBJ2-1; D might be TRBD1 (5 bases). Trimming removed 0 bases at V and 6 bases at J, with 21 bases between. Germline V lookup: CDR1 MRHNA, CDR2 SNTAGT. This CDR3 has 18 amino acids. The CDR3 DNA follows: TGTGCCAGCAGTGACTCATACAGGCAGGGCCTTGCCCGCAATGAGCAGTTCTTC. Amino acid sequence: CASSDSYRQGLARNEQFF.

The V and J genes are TRBV7-8 and TRBJ2-1; possible D gene TRBD2, 6 bases. This CDR3 contains 13 residues. CDR1 is SGHVS and CDR2 is FQNEAQ in the germline V gene. V lost 3 bases and J 8 bases, leaving 11 bases between the germline ends. The CDR3 here is CASSLGLWDEQFF. The DNA for the CDR3 is TGTGCCAGCAGCTTGGGACTTTGGGATGAGCAGTTCTTC.